This T cell receptor (beta chain) stems from a study of identical twins. Notes on the study in general: Insertions were reduced in abundant cord blood beta clonotypes but not in memory repertoires.

Germline V CDR1 and CDR2: SEHNR, FQNEAQ (reference sequence). The length of the CDR3 is 15 residues. The ends were cut back, 4 bases at V and 7 bases at J, with 19 bases in the middle. Comment on this clonotype: Its matching antigen is unknown.

TCRdb re-called the 5' RACE reads with MiXCR, one entry per CDR3 protein. The table has roughly 720,000 distinct CDR3 sequences, about 20% seen once. This sample also appeared in a second study, on T cells expressing NK-cell markers. That paper adds: A few of the donors also had these clonotypes leading their CD3+CD56-NKG2C+ fraction.

This receptor was obtained from a woman aged 18 to 35 in good health. V and J are TRBV7-9 and TRBJ1-2; no reliable D call. The sample was PBMCs. CDR3 in DNA: TGTGCCAGCAGCTCCCCTGGATATGCCCGGGGTGGCTACACCTTC. The encoded protein is CASSSPGYARGGYTF.